Presented here are 2 T cell receptor beta chains from one specimen sequenced in a study of shared clonotypes between healthy human individuals. Data came from immunoSEQ multiplex PCR; TCRdb stores just in-frame clones and leaves some out. The sample comprises around 1.9 million clones, around 93% of which are singletons, and approximately 1.7% rests with the top ten. Naive CD8 isolation took CD45RO-negative cells positively selected for CCR7 and excluded terminally differentiated effector memory CD45RA+ cells. Source material: naive CD8+ T cells from PBMCs. Receptor source: a man between 18 and 35 years old in good health. Some clones in this sample may be carry-over from other donors' samples.

The V gene is TRBV25-1, the J gene TRBJ1-1; no reliable D call. CDR1 and CDR2 (germline): MGHDK, SYGVNS. Trimming removed 6 bases at V and 4 bases at J, with 18 bases between. The CDR3 consists of 15 residues. CDR3 sequence: CASRDLLGVGTEAFF. CDR3 DNA: TGTGCCAGCAGAGACCTTCTGGGTGTTGGCACTGAAGCTTTCTTT.

The V call is TRBV29-1, the J call TRBJ1-1, with D tentatively TRBD1 (5 bases). In germline, CDR1 is SQVTM, CDR2 ANQGSEA. Trimming stripped 2 bases from V and 9 bases from J, with 19 bases between. The CDR3 spans 14 residues. The CDR3 here is CSVESAGPQGQAFF. The DNA for the CDR3 is TGCAGCGTTGAATCTGCGGGACCTCAGGGACAAGCTTTCTTT.